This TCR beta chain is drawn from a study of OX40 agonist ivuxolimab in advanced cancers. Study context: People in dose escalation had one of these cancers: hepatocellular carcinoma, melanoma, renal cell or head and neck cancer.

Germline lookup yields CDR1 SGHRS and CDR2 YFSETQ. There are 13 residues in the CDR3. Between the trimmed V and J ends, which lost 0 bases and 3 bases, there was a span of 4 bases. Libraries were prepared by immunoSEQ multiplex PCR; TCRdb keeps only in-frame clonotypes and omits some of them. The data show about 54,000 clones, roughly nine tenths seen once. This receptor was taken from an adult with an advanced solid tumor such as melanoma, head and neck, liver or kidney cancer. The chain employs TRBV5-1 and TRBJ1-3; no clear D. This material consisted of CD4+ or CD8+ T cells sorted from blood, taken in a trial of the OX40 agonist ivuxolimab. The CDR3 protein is CASSLVGGNTIYF. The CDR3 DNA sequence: TGCGCCAGCAGCTTGGTGGGTGGAAACACCATATATTTT.